This entry describes one TCR beta chain. The data are from a study of shared clonotypes between healthy human individuals. The protocol was immunoSEQ multiplex PCR, while the TCRdb copy is restricted to in-frame clones and leaves out a portion. This sample yields about 490,000 clones, of which over 60% are seen a single time; 10% to 15% belongs to the top ten. Source material: PBMCs. The clonotype comes from a woman aged 40 to 50 in good health. Some clones in this sample may be carry-over from other donors' samples.

CDR3 DNA: TGTGCCAGCAGCTTGCCGCAGGGCGAGACGCAGTATTTT. Amino acid sequence: CASSLPQGETQYF. The gene calls are TRBV5-4 and TRBJ2-3, with D tentatively TRBD1 (5 bases). CDR3 size: 13 residues. V lost 1 base to trimming and J lost 9 bases, with 12 bases between them. Germline V gene sequence: CDR1 SGHNT, CDR2 YYREEE (reference sequence). The variable domain in full, with the rest retrieved from reference TRBV5-4 and TRBJ2-3, is ETGVTQSPTHLIKTRGQQVTLRCSSQSGHNTVSWYQQALGQGPQFIFQYYREEENGRGNFPPRFSGLQFPNYSSELNVNALELDDSALYLCASSLPQGETQYFGPGTRLTVL.